Described below is a single TCR beta chain sequence and its context. Germline loops: CDR1 SGHRS, CDR2 YFSETQ. This CDR3 is 15 amino acids long. Trimming at V came to 5 bases and at J to 0 bases, leaving 6 bases not matched to a gene. The sample comes from a study of blood T cell repertoires in COVID-19. Study in general: COVID-19 samples from acute and convalescent phases originated in the United States, Italy and Spain.

In the original analysis: Amplification of reference gene primers was used by the study to estimate nucleated cell counts. Profiling relied on immunoSEQ multiplex PCR, and the TCRdb table lists in-frame clones only, not all of them. Clone size and the V and J calls come from that table; the DNA yielded D and trimming. This table has roughly 250,000 clones, about nine tenths appearing once. The chain couples TRBV5-1 to TRBJ1-2; 8 nucleotides agree with TRBD1. The sample was peripheral blood. The clonotype originates from a man in his sixties who had recovered from COVID-19. The CDR3 here is CASRFGQGPNYGYTF. The CDR3 nucleotides are TGCGCCAGCAGGTTTGGACAGGGCCCTAACTATGGCTACACCTTC.